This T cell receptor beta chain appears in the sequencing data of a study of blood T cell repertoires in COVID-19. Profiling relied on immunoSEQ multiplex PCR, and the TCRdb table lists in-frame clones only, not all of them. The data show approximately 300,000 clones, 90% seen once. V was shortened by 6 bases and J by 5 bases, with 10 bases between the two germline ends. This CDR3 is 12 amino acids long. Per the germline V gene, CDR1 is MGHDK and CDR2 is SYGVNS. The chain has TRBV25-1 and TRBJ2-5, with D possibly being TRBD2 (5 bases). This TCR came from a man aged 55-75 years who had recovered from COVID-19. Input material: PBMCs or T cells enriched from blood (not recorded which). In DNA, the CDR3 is TGTGCCAGCAGCCCGACTATTGAGACCCAGTACTTC. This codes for CASSPTIETQYF.